The T cell receptor beta chain under discussion was sequenced for a study of graft-versus-host responses after intestinal transplantation (dated by TCRdb to 2020 to 2022). Regarding the complete study: The transplants that recipients got were multivisceral, liver-intestinal, or isolated intestinal. All recipients received anti-thymocyte globulin induction followed by maintenance tacrolimus and steroids for two to four years. Graft-versus-host and host-versus-graft alloreactive T cell clones were tracked in the graft, circulation and bone marrow after intestinal transplantation using bulk TCR-beta CDR3 sequencing. To identify alloreactive clones, pre-transplant mixed lymphocyte reaction products were sequenced and compared with unstimulated pre-transplant donor and recipient T cells. A cohort of about two dozen intestinal transplant recipients, including one retransplant, was enrolled, and a few patients lacking pretransplant specimens were excluded. Donor T cell macrochimerism was defined as a peak of at least 4% donor T cells among recipient peripheral blood mononuclear cells. Rather than going through the commercial service, samples from a few later patients were sequenced in-house on an Illumina MiSeq and processed with MiXCR. Paper-wide results and their limitations: The relatively low number and heterogeneity of intestinal transplant patients limited the conclusions. GvH clones were found in recipient bone marrow, and some of the GvH clones appeared earlier in ileal mucosa or blood, which is consistent with an intestinal mucosal origin. In the allografts of patients with donor T cell macrochimerism, GvH to HvG T cell clonal ratios were high. Early after transplant, peak levels of circulating GvH clones were found to be associated with declines in HvG clones.

The library relied on the immunoSEQ multiplex PCR assay. For most patients, genomic DNA was isolated using the Qiagen DNeasy Blood and Tissue Kit and was shipped frozen to Adaptive Biotechnologies for TCR sequencing. For most patients, high-throughput TCR-beta CDR3 sequencing of genomic DNA was performed by Adaptive Biotechnologies. Turning to the authors' computational methods: TCR sequencing data for roughly 18 patients were retrieved from Adaptive's ImmunoSEQ software; a few other patients were processed with MiXCR and VDJtools. To correct CD4 versus CD8 sorting errors, sequences present in both subsets at a frequency ratio below 5:1 were removed. CDR3 nucleotide sequences shared between donor and recipient were removed because their origin could not be assigned. To be classed as alloreactive, a clone needed at least 2-fold expansion over unstimulated cells and a minimum CFSE-low frequency of 0.002% (template counts) or 0.001% (read counts). A clone was considered mappable if detected in the sequenced pre-transplant spleen, lymph node, or MLR CFSE-low populations of the donor or recipient. Cumulative frequency of alloreactive clones was calculated as a percentage of all sequences weighted by copy number. Not all clones reach the TCRdb copy of this immuneACCESS table, which keeps in-frame sequences only. Checked studies attribute under half of the gap to unresolved V genes and leave the rest unexplained. V, J and clone size are taken as reported in that table, and D and trimming were inferred from the DNA itself. A total of about 97,000 clones appear in this sample, about nine tenths of them only once. The top ten hold over 0.15% of the sample.

As regards this clone: No antigen is known for it. Per-base qualities were not stored, and no clone one base away is much larger.

V is pruned by 7 bases and J by 1 base, leaving 7 bases of the junction without a gene match. Per the germline V gene (reference sequence), LNHDA is the CDR1 and SQIVND is the CDR2. Spanning cysteine to phenylalanine, the CDR3 consists of 15 amino acids. The DNA shown is the 45-base CDR3, in frame from base 1. The time point tag for this specimen amounts to: cells obtained before transplantation from donor or recipient. CD3+CD4+ and CD3+CD8+ populations were FACS-sorted from unstimulated pre-transplant donor and recipient cells taken from spleen or lymph nodes. Sequencing used unstimulated CD4+ T cells sorted from spleen or lymph node cells, obtained before transplant. The clonotype comes from a human donor who was the organ donor for an intestinal transplant. The V and J genes are TRBV19 and TRBJ2-3; 8 central bases correspond to TRBD1. This receptor has the CDR3 CASTTGTGGTDTQYF. The nucleotide sequence is given as TGTGCCAGTACCACCGGGACAGGCGGCACAGATACGCAGTATTTT.